These 6 T cell receptor beta chains were sequenced from one sample in a study of cytomegalovirus exposure and HLA in healthy donors. PCR used 60 Vbeta primers and 13 Jbeta primers. Produced via immunoSEQ multiplex PCR; TCRdb's table is partial and in-frame only. The repertoire has about 150,000 clones, around nine tenths of them found once; the top ten carry around 5.5%. Sequencing used PBMCs. The receptors were sampled from a woman in her thirties in good health and CMV-seronegative.

About this clone itself: At one end the junction does not follow the germline gene, possibly because of a read error. The rearrangement links TRBV6-1 to TRBJ1-5, with a weak D call TRBD1 (6 bases). Germline V gives CDR1 MNHNS, CDR2 SASEGT. CDR3 length: 15 amino acids. In DNA form, the CDR3 reads TGTGCCAGCAGCGAAGGAGGACAGTTCAATCAGCCCCAGCATTTT. Protein sequence: CASSEGGQFNQPQHF.

This clone was recorded a few times. The chain couples TRBV10-3 to TRBJ2-7, with 8 bases identical to TRBD2. The germline V gene has CDR1 ENHRY and CDR2 SYGVKD. The CDR3 length is 12 residues. V dropped 6 bases and J dropped 3; count of bases not matched to a gene: 1. The CDR3 sequence is CAISGGVYEQYF. The CDR3 nucleotides are TGTGCCATCAGCGGGGGGGTCTACGAGCAGTACTTC.

This clone was detected once. V is TRBV6-5 and J is TRBJ2-5; D may be TRBD2 (5 bases). The CDR3 length is 15 residues. Trimming cost V 5 bases and J 4 bases, with 17 bases left between them. Germline CDR1 reads MNHEY; CDR2 reads SVGAGI. Written as DNA, the CDR3 is TGTGCCAGCAGTCCCGGGGATACCCGGGGAGAGACCCAGTACTTC. It codes for CASSPGDTRGETQYF.

The chain employs TRBV7-9 and TRBJ1-5; TRBD1 aligns across 8 bases. CDR1 and CDR2 (germline): SEHNR, FQNEAQ (reference sequence). The V segment lost 5 bases and the J segment 5 bases; nucleotides outside the gene matches: 11. The CDR3 runs to 16 residues. CDR3: CASSRNGTGYHQPQHF. CDR3 bases: TGTGCCAGCAGCCGAAACGGGACAGGATATCATCAGCCCCAGCATTTT.

The chain couples TRBV11-2 to TRBJ2-7, with D unresolved. The CDR3 extends over 14 amino acids. From germline, CDR1 is SGHAT and CDR2 FQNNGV. V lost 5 bases and J 0 bases, leaving 11 bases between the germline ends. CDR3 nucleotide sequence: TGTGCCAGCAGCGCTATTCGCCACTCCTACGAGCAGTACTTC. It translates to CASSAIRHSYEQYF.

This clone was found a few times. This chain joins TRBV27 and TRBJ2-3, with D maybe TRBD1 (6 bases). This CDR3 has 12 residues. Germline V gene sequence: CDR1 MNHEY, CDR2 SMNVEV (reference sequence). Trimming removed 6 bases at V and 5 bases at J, with 9 bases between. The CDR3 nucleotides are TGTGCCAGCAGCACACAGGGAGATACGCAGTATTTT. Amino acid sequence: CASSTQGDTQYF.